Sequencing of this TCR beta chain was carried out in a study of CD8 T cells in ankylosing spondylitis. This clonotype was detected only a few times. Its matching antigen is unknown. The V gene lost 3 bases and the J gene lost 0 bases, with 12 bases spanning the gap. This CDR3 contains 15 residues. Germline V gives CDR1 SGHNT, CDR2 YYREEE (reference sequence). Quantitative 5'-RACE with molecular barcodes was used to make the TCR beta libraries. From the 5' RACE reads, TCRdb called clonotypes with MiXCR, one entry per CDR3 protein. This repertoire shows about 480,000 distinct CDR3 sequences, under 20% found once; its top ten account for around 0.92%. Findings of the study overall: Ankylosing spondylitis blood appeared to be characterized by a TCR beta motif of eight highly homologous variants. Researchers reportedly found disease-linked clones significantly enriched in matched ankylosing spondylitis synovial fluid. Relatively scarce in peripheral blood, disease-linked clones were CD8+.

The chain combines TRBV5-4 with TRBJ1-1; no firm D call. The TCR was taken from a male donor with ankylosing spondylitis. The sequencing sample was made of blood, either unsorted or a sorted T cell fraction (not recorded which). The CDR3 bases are TGTGCCAGCAGCTCCAAGACCCACCTGAACACTGAAGCTTTCTTT. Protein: CASSSKTHLNTEAFF.